This passage covers 20 T cell receptor beta chains from one sample sequenced in a study of cytomegalovirus exposure and HLA in healthy donors. PCR amplification relied on 60 Vbeta primers (plus 13 Jbeta primers). Using immunoSEQ multiplex PCR, the repertoire was profiled, and TCRdb retains in-frame clones only, with some absent. In all, the sample yields about 210,000 clones. The sample comprised PBMCs. The receptors here all came from a woman aged 25-40 years in good health and CMV-seropositive.

The V call is TRBV7-6, the J call TRBJ2-5; D might be TRBD1 (6 bases). Germline CDR1 and CDR2: SGHVS and FNYEAQ. Trimming pared 1 base from V and 5 bases from J, leaving 11 bases between. There are 14 residues in the CDR3. The CDR3 bases are TGTGCCAGCAGCTTAGTACAGGGTGGGGAGACCCAGTACTTC. As protein: CASSLVQGGETQYF.

To note about this clone: Germline and junction disagree at one end, which may indicate a read error. The chain recombines TRBV4-3 with TRBJ2-1; the match to TRBD2 covers 9 bases. From germline, CDR1 is LGHNA and CDR2 YSLEER. The CDR3 runs 13 residues. This CDR3 is CASSQEAAGGPIF. The CDR3 nucleotides read TGCGCCAGCAGCCAAGAGGCGGCGGGAGGGCCCATCTTC.

Points on this clone: Other DNA sequences within the sample encode an identical CDR3. This rearrangement joins TRBV5-1 to TRBJ1-1; D might be TRBD1 (5 bases). Germline loops: CDR1 SGHRS, CDR2 YFSETQ. Deletions cut 1 base from V and 5 bases from J, with 9 bases between. The CDR3 has 13 residues. The DNA of the CDR3 is TGCGCCAGCAGCTTGACCGGGGGGACTGAAGCTTTCTTT. This gives the protein CASSLTGGTEAFF.

The rearrangement links TRBV6-5 to TRBJ2-5, with TRBD1 as a possible D gene (7 bases). Between the trimmed V and J ends, which lost 6 bases and 5 bases, there was a span of 16 bases. In germline, CDR1 is MNHEY, CDR2 SVGAGI. This CDR3 is built from 14 residues. Here the CDR3 DNA reads TGTGCCAGCAGCCAAACAGGGGCGGGGGAGACCCAGTACTTC. It encodes CASSQTGAGETQYF.

V usage is TRBV6-1 and J usage is TRBJ1-1; a possible D gene is TRBD1 (5 bases). Germline V gene sequence: CDR1 MNHNS, CDR2 SASEGT. V lost 6 bases, J lost 11 bases, and 16 bases lay in between. The CDR3 has 12 residues. The CDR3 spells CASSASGWRAFF. CDR3 nucleotides: TGTGCCAGCAGCGCATCAGGGTGGCGGGCTTTCTTT.

V is TRBV11-2 and J is TRBJ1-2; 10 nucleotides line up with TRBD1. The J segment lost 4 bases and the V segment lost 7 bases, leaving 12 bases of the junction unmatched. The germline V gene has CDR1 SGHAT and CDR2 FQNNGV. The CDR3 spans 16 residues. The CDR3 DNA follows: TGTGCCAGCACCCCGGGACAGGGGTCTGTACTCTATGGCTACACCTTC. It is translated as CASTPGQGSVLYGYTF.

The chain has TRBV10-1 and TRBJ2-1; 12 nucleotides agree with TRBD2. From germline, CDR1 is WNHNN and CDR2 SYGVQD (reference sequence). V lost 2 bases, J lost 4 bases, and 6 bases stayed unmatched. The CDR3 consists of 17 residues. The CDR3, as DNA: TGCGCCAGCAGTGAGCACCCTAGCGGGAGGGGGTACAATGAGCAGTTCTTC. Translated: CASSEHPSGRGYNEQFF.

The V call is TRBV19, the J call TRBJ2-3; TRBD2 agrees at 10 bases. The CDR3 loop spans 16 amino acids. V dropped 8 bases and J dropped 2; count of bases not matched to a gene: 10. Germline V CDR1 and CDR2: LNHDA, SQIVND (reference sequence). The chain's CDR3 is CASSTPSGGVTDTQYF. The CDR3 DNA is TGTGCCAGTTCCACCCCTAGCGGGGGTGTCACAGATACGCAGTATTTT.

The chain has TRBV7-2 and TRBJ2-7; TRBD1 is a possible D gene (6 bases). This CDR3 spans 13 amino acids. Germline V gene lookup returns CDR1 SGHTA and CDR2 FQGNSA. With 4 bases removed from V and 5 bases from J, the gap between germline ends came to 12 bases. This CDR3 is CASSSGHADEQYF. DNA for the CDR3: TGTGCCAGCAGCTCGGGACATGCCGACGAGCAGTACTTC. Drawing the rest from reference TRBV7-2 and TRBJ2-7, the complete variable domain is GAGVSQSPSNKVTEKGKDVELRCDPISGHTALYWYRQSLGQGLEFLIYFQGNSAPDKSGLPSDRFSAERTGGSVSTLTIQRTQQEDSAVYLCASSSGHADEQYFGPGTRLTVT.

The chain carries TRBV10-1 and TRBJ1-2, with no clear D. There are 14 residues in the CDR3. Trimming removed 0 bases at V and 8 bases at J, with 13 bases between. The V gene's germline CDR1 is WNHNN and CDR2 SYGVQD (reference sequence). The CDR3, as DNA: TGCGCCAGCAGTGAGTCCGCGGGGTTGACGGGCTACACCTTC. Translation: CASSESAGLTGYTF.

The V gene is TRBV2, the J gene TRBJ1-1; 8 nucleotides match TRBD1. With V trimmed by 6 bases and J by 1 base, 4 bases remained unmatched. The germline V gene has CDR1 SNHLY and CDR2 FYNNEI. The CDR3 contains 14 residues. The chain's CDR3 is CASSPGTGNTEAFF. CDR3 in DNA: TGTGCCAGCAGCCCCGGGACAGGGAACACTGAAGCTTTCTTT.

The rearrangement joins TRBV5-1 to TRBJ2-1; a possible D gene is TRBD2 (6 bases). V lost 3 bases and J 0 bases, leaving 10 bases between the germline ends. CDR3 length: 15 residues. Germline V lookup: CDR1 SGHRS, CDR2 YFSETQ. The CDR3, as DNA: TGCGCCAGCAGCTATGGCGGGACCTCCTACAATGAGCAGTTCTTC. This sequence encodes CASSYGGTSYNEQFF.

The gene calls are TRBV29-1 and TRBJ1-2; no reliable D call. Trimming removed 2 bases at V and 5 bases at J, with 12 bases between. Germline V gives CDR1 SQVTM, CDR2 ANQGSEA. The CDR3 is 13 amino acids. CDR3 nucleotides: TGCAGCGTTGAAACAGTAAACTCATATGGCTACACCTTC. Amino acid sequence: CSVETVNSYGYTF.

The chain has TRBV5-1 and TRBJ1-4, with D unresolved. CDR3 length: 14 amino acids. Germline loops: CDR1 SGHRS, CDR2 YFSETQ. The V end lost 3 bases, the J end lost 4 bases, and 10 bases lay between the germline ends. The CDR3 is CASSWGASNEKLFF. CDR3 DNA: TGCGCCAGCAGCTGGGGAGCTAGTAATGAAAAACTGTTTTTT.

The chain combines TRBV10-1 with TRBJ1-1, with 9 bases lining up with TRBD1. CDR3 size: 15 residues. V shed 5 bases, J shed 5 bases, and the junction held 9 bases outside the gene matches. Germline loops: CDR1 WNHNN, CDR2 SYGVQD (reference sequence). The CDR3 region has the DNA TGCGCCAGCAGTCCGAACCCGGACAGGGGAACTGAAGCTTTCTTT. Translation gives CASSPNPDRGTEAFF.

For this clone: Other DNA sequences within the sample encode an identical CDR3. The chain carries TRBV5-1 and TRBJ2-5; D ambiguous. Germline loops: CDR1 SGHRS, CDR2 YFSETQ. This CDR3 has 11 amino acids. Trimming removed 4 bases from V and 4 bases from J, with 5 bases in between. The CDR3 loop reads CASSPGETQYF. The DNA for the CDR3 is TGCGCCAGCAGCCCCGGAGAGACCCAGTACTTC.

The chain carries TRBV7-6 and TRBJ2-5, with 11 bases lining up with TRBD2. Trimming took 0 bases from V and 3 from J; bases not matched to a gene: 12. Germline CDR1 is SGHVS and CDR2 is FNYEAQ. CDR3 length: 19 amino acids. The CDR3 region has the DNA TGTGCCAGCAGCTTAGCGCCACTAGCGGGGGCCCCCGCGAAAGAGACCCAGTACTTC. Its protein is CASSLAPLAGAPAKETQYF.

The chain recombines TRBV7-2 with TRBJ1-2; 7 positions agree with TRBD1. CDR1 and CDR2 from the germline V gene are SGHTA and FQGNSA. The junction had 5 bases not matched to a gene; V was cut back by 1 base and J by 3 bases. This CDR3 is 15 amino acids long. DNA of the CDR3: TGTGCCAGCAGCTTAGTTTCAGGGGGTGACTATGGCTACACCTTC. It codes for CASSLVSGGDYGYTF.

The CDR3 sequence is CAISEFAGGNNEQFF. The DNA for the CDR3 is TGTGCCATCAGTGAGTTTGCGGGAGGGAACAATGAGCAGTTCTTC. The chain is built from TRBV10-3 and TRBJ2-1; 9 nucleotides line up with TRBD2. The V and J ends lost 1 base and 5 bases, in that order; junction bases with no gene match: 3. This CDR3 region has 15 residues. CDR1 is ENHRY, CDR2 SYGVKD, per germline.

This chain connects TRBV4-3 to TRBJ2-2; 8 positions agree with TRBD2. Per germline, CDR1 LGHNA and CDR2 YSLEER. The V gene end was trimmed by 4 bases and the J gene end by 7 bases; junction bases not matched to a gene: 14. CDR3 length equals 17 residues. The CDR3 sequence: CASSREGNGRAFGELFF. DNA of the CDR3: TGCGCCAGCAGCCGCGAGGGAAACGGGAGGGCCTTCGGGGAGCTGTTTTTT.